Listed below are T cell receptor beta chains from one sample, sequenced in a study of shared clonotypes between healthy human individuals. Sequenced by immunoSEQ multiplex PCR; TCRdb stores in-frame clones only, minus some. The table lists approximately 2.5 million clones, more than 80% of them singletons, with around 0.14% in the top ten. The sample consisted of naive CD4+ T cells sorted from blood. These receptors all stem from a young man in good health. Both conserved end residues are part of each CDR3. Each record gives: J gene, clone size, D gene, V gene, CDR3 protein, CDR3 DNA. A D gene is named only where the DNA matches it firmly. Size is omitted from some rows. Given values are once, few, many or a class for expanded clones.

>TRBJ2-1|-|TRBD2|TRBV5-1
CASSTGLAWSNEQFF
TGCGCCAGCAGCACAGGACTAGCATGGTCAAATGAGCAGTTCTTC
>TRBJ2-1|-|TRBD1|TRBV5-1
CASSLGTGNEQFF
TGCGCCAGCAGCTTAGGGACAGGGAATGAGCAGTTCTTC
>TRBJ2-3|-|-|TRBV11-2
CASSLAGQRVTDTQYF
TGTGCCAGCAGCTTAGCTGGGCAGCGCGTCACAGATACGCAGTATTTT
>TRBJ1-1|few|-|TRBV6-5
CASSALGGETEAFF
TGTGCCAGCAGTGCCTTAGGAGGGGAGACTGAAGCTTTCTTT
>TRBJ2-5|-|TRBD1|TRBV7-7
CVTAPGQSQETQYF
TGTGTTACCGCCCCGGGACAGTCCCAAGAGACCCAGTACTTC
>TRBJ2-4|-|-|TRBV9
CASSVSDGGAAAKNIQYF
TGTGCCAGCAGCGTATCGGACGGAGGCGCGGCAGCCAAAAACATTCAGTACTTC
>TRBJ1-1|-|-|TRBV6-6
CASSYGVPTEAFF
TGTGCCAGCAGTTACGGGGTGCCAACTGAAGCTTTCTTT
>TRBJ1-1|-|TRBD1|TRBV18
CASSFTGGDTEAFF
TGTGCCAGCTCTTTTACAGGGGGGGACACTGAAGCTTTCTTT
>TRBJ2-7|-|-|TRBV5-1
CASSLGTSSSYEQYF
TGCGCCAGCAGCTTGGGGACGTCGAGCTCCTACGAGCAGTACTTC
>TRBJ2-1|once|-|TRBV5-5
CASSLASPEQFF
TGTGCCAGCAGCTTGGCCAGTCCAGAGCAGTTCTTC
>TRBJ2-1|-|-|TRBV18
CASSELGSSYNEQFF
TGTGCCAGCTCAGAGTTGGGTTCCTCCTACAATGAGCAGTTCTTC
>TRBJ1-2|-|-|TRBV29-1
CSVLSPDSNYGYTF
TGCAGCGTGCTCTCCCCCGACAGCAACTATGGCTACACCTTC
>TRBJ1-4|-|TRBD1|TRBV2
CASSLSQGKGSGKLFF
TGTGCCAGCAGTTTGTCACAGGGGAAGGGTAGTGGAAAACTGTTTTTT
>TRBJ2-3|few|-|TRBV7-3
CASSFGTSTDTQYF
TGTGCCAGCAGCTTCGGGACTAGCACAGATACGCAGTATTTT
>TRBJ1-5|-|TRBD1|TRBV5-8
CASSSGTGMNSNQPQHF
TGTGCCAGCAGCTCCGGGACAGGGATGAATAGCAATCAGCCCCAGCATTTT
>TRBJ2-3|once|-|TRBV18
CASSPRADTQYF
TGTGCCAGCTCACCGAGAGCAGATACGCAGTATTTT
>TRBJ1-5|-|TRBD1|TRBV7-9
CASRGGQSNQPQHF
TGTGCCAGCAGAGGGGGACAGAGCAATCAGCCCCAGCATTTT
>TRBJ2-1|-|-|TRBV30
CACSPGRHEQFF
TGTGCCTGCTCCCCGGGCCGGCATGAGCAGTTCTTC
>TRBJ2-5|-|TRBD1|TRBV29-1
CSIGTGGMMETQYF
TGCAGCATCGGGACAGGGGGGATGATGGAGACCCAGTACTTC
>TRBJ2-7|-|-|TRBV5-6
CASSSIGGGRYEQYF
TGTGCCAGCAGCTCCATCGGTGGCGGGCGGTACGAGCAGTACTTC
>TRBJ2-7|-|-|TRBV20-1
CSASSGEQYF
TGCAGTGCCTCGTCGGGGGAGCAGTACTTC
>TRBJ2-3|-|-|TRBV5-5
CASSRAPMLPDTQYF
TGTGCCAGCAGCCGAGCTCCTATGCTTCCAGATACGCAGTATTTT
>TRBJ2-3|-|TRBD2|TRBV29-1
CSVAGIAGGADTQYF
TGCAGCGTTGCGGGCATAGCGGGAGGTGCAGATACGCAGTATTTT
>TRBJ1-1|-|TRBD1|TRBV19
CASSPRTGATEAFF
TGTGCCAGTAGTCCTCGGACAGGGGCCACTGAAGCTTTCTTT
>TRBJ2-7|-|-|TRBV11-3
CASSLDQGYEQYF
TGTGCCAGCAGCTTAGATCAGGGCTACGAGCAGTACTTC
>TRBJ2-7|-|TRBD2|TRBV27
CASSFRERSSGQYF
TGTGCCAGCAGTTTCAGGGAACGCTCTAGCGGGCAGTACTTC
>TRBJ1-1|-|-|TRBV18
CASSPPVPGENTEAFF
TGTGCCAGCTCACCACCGGTTCCGGGGGAGAACACTGAAGCTTTCTTT
>TRBJ2-1|-|TRBD1|TRBV6-5
CASSRRQGSYNEQFF
TGTGCCAGCAGCCGGCGACAGGGATCCTACAATGAGCAGTTCTTC
>TRBJ2-5|-|TRBD1|TRBV6-6
CASRPGGETQYF
TGTGCCAGCAGACCAGGGGGTGAGACCCAGTACTTC
>TRBJ1-1|-|-|TRBV29-1
CSVEGWGSTEAFF
TGCAGCGTTGAGGGGTGGGGTAGCACTGAAGCTTTCTTT
>TRBJ2-7|-|TRBD1|TRBV10-3
CAISDALRDSSYEQYF
TGTGCCATCAGTGATGCTCTCCGGGACAGCTCCTACGAGCAGTACTTC
>TRBJ2-3|-|TRBD1|TRBV5-8
CASSFRQGASDTQYF
TGTGCCAGCAGCTTCAGGCAGGGGGCATCGGATACGCAGTATTTT
>TRBJ2-5|-|-|TRBV27
CASRGGGYYQETQYF
TGTGCCAGCAGAGGAGGGGGATACTACCAAGAGACCCAGTACTTC
>TRBJ1-6|-|-|TRBV9
CASSGVNSPLHF
TGTGCCAGCAGCGGAGTGAATTCACCCCTCCACTTT
>TRBJ2-7|-|-|TRBV7-8
CASSIRDFSYEQYF
TGTGCCAGCAGCATCCGGGACTTCTCCTACGAGCAGTACTTC
>TRBJ1-6|-|-|TRBV6-1
CASSEPGRGEPPLHF
TGTGCCAGCAGTGAACCAGGGCGAGGAGAGCCACCCCTCCACTTT